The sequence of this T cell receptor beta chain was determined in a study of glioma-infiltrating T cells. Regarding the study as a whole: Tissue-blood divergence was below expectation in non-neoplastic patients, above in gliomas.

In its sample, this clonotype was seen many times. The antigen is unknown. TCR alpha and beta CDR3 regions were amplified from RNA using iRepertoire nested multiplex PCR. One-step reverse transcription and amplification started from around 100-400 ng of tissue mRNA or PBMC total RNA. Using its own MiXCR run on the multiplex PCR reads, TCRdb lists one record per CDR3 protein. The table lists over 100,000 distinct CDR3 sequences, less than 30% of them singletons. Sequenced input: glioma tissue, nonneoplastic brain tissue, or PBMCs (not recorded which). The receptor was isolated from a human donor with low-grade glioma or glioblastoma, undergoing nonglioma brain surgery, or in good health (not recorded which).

The CDR3 nucleotides are TGTGCCAGCAGTGTTCCGGGGGGGTTCGAGCCCCAGCATTTT. Its translation is CASSVPGGFEPQHF. J is TRBJ1-5 and V is TRBV2; weak D call: TRBD1 (5 bases). Trimming removed 4 bases from V and 8 bases from J, with 15 bases in between. Germline V gene sequence: CDR1 SNHLY, CDR2 FYNNEI. The CDR3 extends over 14 amino acids.